Each of the 30 T cell receptor beta chains below was sequenced from the same sample in a study of blood T cell repertoires in COVID-19. The repertoire was sequenced with immunoSEQ multiplex PCR; TCRdb's copy has only in-frame clones and lacks some. Among fewer than 500,000 clones listed, around 89% were seen once. Sequences were obtained from peripheral blood. Every receptor here comes from a woman aged 30 to 39 with acute or convalescent COVID-19.

This clone has a handful of counts. The V gene is TRBV7-8, the J gene TRBJ1-6; D might be TRBD1 (5 bases). V shed 6 bases and J shed 9 bases, with 18 bases lying between them. This CDR3 is built from 15 residues. Germline assignment: CDR1 SGHVS and CDR2 FQNEAQ. Here the CDR3 reads CASRQSPGVVSPLHF. The CDR3 bases are TGTGCCAGCAGACAAAGCCCGGGGGTTGTTTCACCCCTCCACTTT. The full variable domain, rest sourced from reference TRBV7-8 and TRBJ1-6, is GAGVSQSPRYKVAKRGQDVALRCDPISGHVSLFWYQQALGQGPEFLTYFQNEAQLDKSGLPSDRFFAERPEGSVSTLKIQRTQQEDSAVYLCASRQSPGVVSPLHFGNGTRLTVT.

The rearrangement links TRBV4-1 to TRBJ2-7, with 11 positions matching TRBD1. J was trimmed by 4 bases and V by 3 bases; bases with no gene match: 14. Germline CDR1 and CDR2: MGHRA and YSYEKL. The CDR3 consists of 18 residues. The CDR3 region is CASSHPSSGQGAIYEQYF. CDR3 bases: TGCGCCAGCAGCCACCCATCGTCCGGACAGGGGGCAATATACGAGCAGTACTTC.

The chain carries TRBV5-8 and TRBJ2-1; 8 bases fit TRBD1. The CDR3 totals 13 residues. Germline CDR1 SGHTS, CDR2 YDEGEE. Trimming removed 4 bases from V and 5 bases from J; junction bases left unmatched: 2. The CDR3 spells CASSLQGDNEQFF. In DNA, the CDR3 is TGTGCCAGCAGCCTACAGGGGGACAATGAGCAGTTCTTC.

The chain combines TRBV27 with TRBJ2-3; D gene unclear. Germline loops: CDR1 MNHEY, CDR2 SMNVEV (reference sequence). This CDR3 has 11 residues. V was cut by 4 bases and J by 3 bases, with 2 bases left in between. Here the CDR3 reads CASSSTDTQYF. In DNA form, the CDR3 reads TGTGCCAGCAGTTCTACAGATACGCAGTATTTT.

Only one count was recorded for this clone. The chain links TRBV9 to TRBJ2-6; no firm D call. There are 16 residues in the CDR3. The V gene lost 4 bases and the J gene lost 4 bases, with 15 bases spanning the gap. The V gene's germline CDR1 is SGDLS and CDR2 YYNGEE. In nucleotides, the CDR3 is TGTGCCAGCAGCACCGAGGTTCTTTCCGGGGCCAACGTCCTGACTTTC. This translates into CASSTEVLSGANVLTF.

The chain carries TRBV5-6 and TRBJ2-7; tentatively, D is TRBD1 (5 bases). Germline values: CDR1 SGHDT, CDR2 YYEEEE. Trimming took off 0 bases at V and 1 base at J, with 17 bases between the two ends. The CDR3 runs to 17 residues. CDR3 loop: CASSLAGRVRRSYEQYF. The CDR3 DNA reads as TGTGCCAGCAGCTTGGCGGGCAGGGTACGCCGGTCCTACGAGCAGTACTTC.

The V call is TRBV18, the J call TRBJ2-5; D uncertain. Per the germline V gene, CDR1 is KGHSH and CDR2 is LQKENI. The V end was cut by 1 base, the J end by 2 bases, with 5 bases between. This CDR3 contains 13 residues. The DNA for the CDR3 is TGTGCCAGCTCACCACTTCAGCAAGAGACCCAGTACTTC. Translated, it gives CASSPLQQETQYF.

CDR3 protein: CASSLVQGLTGELFF. CDR3 in DNA: TGCGCCAGCAGCTTGGTGCAGGGTTTGACCGGGGAGCTGTTTTTT. V usage is TRBV5-1 and J usage is TRBJ2-2; D possibly corresponds to TRBD1 (5 bases). Trimming took off 0 bases at V and 5 bases at J, with 11 bases between the two ends. The CDR3 contains 15 residues. The germline V gene encodes CDR1 SGHRS and CDR2 YFSETQ. The whole variable domain, remainder taken from reference TRBV5-1 and TRBJ2-2, is KAGVTQTPRYLIKTRGQQVTLSCSPISGHRSVSWYQQTPGQGLQFLFEYFSETQRNKGNFPGRFSGRQFSNSRSEMNVSTLELGDSALYLCASSLVQGLTGELFFGEGSRLTVL.

The chain couples TRBV11-3 to TRBJ2-1; TRBD1 matches at 7 bases. The length of the CDR3 is 14 residues. The J segment lost 6 bases and the V segment lost 4 bases, leaving 6 bases of the junction unmatched. CDR1 SGHNT and CDR2 YENEEA come from the germline V gene. CDR3 sequence reads: CASSSRDSRNEQFF. The CDR3 bases are TGTGCCAGCAGCTCAAGGGACAGTCGCAATGAGCAGTTCTTC.

The chain carries TRBV2 and TRBJ2-7, with 8 positions matching TRBD2. Germline CDR1 and CDR2: SNHLY and FYNNEI. J was trimmed by 7 bases and V by 1 base; bases with no gene match: 6. The CDR3 is 14 amino acids. CDR3 nucleotides: TGTGCCAGCAGTGAAGGGTTAGCGGGAAAAGAGCAGTACTTC. Encoded protein: CASSEGLAGKEQYF.

This rearrangement joins TRBV27 to TRBJ2-5; D uncertain. Looked up from germline, CDR1 is MNHEY and CDR2 is SMNVEV (reference sequence). Trimming left V 0 bases short and J 5 bases short, with 13 bases between. The length of the CDR3 is 15 residues. CDR3 residues: CASSLSAAIRETQYF. In DNA form, the CDR3 reads TGTGCCAGCAGTTTATCAGCTGCCATCCGGGAGACCCAGTACTTC.

J is TRBJ2-3 and V is TRBV5-6; TRBD2 is a possible D gene (6 bases). This CDR3 comprises 16 residues. CDR1 is SGHDT and CDR2 is YYEEEE in the germline V gene. V lost 4 bases and J lost 0, with 15 bases in between. In DNA form, the CDR3 reads TGTGCCAGCAGCGAGAAAGGGGACTCTAGCACAGATACGCAGTATTTT. Residues: CASSEKGDSSTDTQYF.

This chain links TRBV7-5 with TRBJ1-5. TRBV7-5 is termed a pseudogene. The CDR3 is made up of 20 amino acids. The DNA for the CDR3 is TGTGTCAGAAGCTTTGCCTGTTGTCCGCCTCTTAGTATTAGCAATCAGCCCCAGCATTTT. It encodes CVRSFACCPPLSISNQPQHF.

This clone was counted a single time. This chain links TRBV6-1 with TRBJ1-4; 7 bases agree with TRBD1. CDR1 is MNHNS and CDR2 is SASEGT in the germline V gene. V shed 5 bases and J 3 bases; nucleotides not matched to a gene: 6. The length of the CDR3 is 15 residues. The CDR3, as DNA: TGTGCCAGCAGTTCCTTTACAGGGGCTAATGAAAAACTGTTTTTT. Translated: CASSSFTGANEKLFF.

This clone appeared a few times. The chain employs TRBV25-1 and TRBJ1-1; D gene unclear. Between the trimmed V and J ends, which lost 7 bases and 0 bases, there was a span of 12 bases. The CDR3 runs 14 residues. CDR1 is MGHDK and CDR2 is SYGVNS in the germline V gene. CDR3: CASIPTGMNTEAFF. The DNA of the CDR3 is TGTGCCAGCATTCCGACGGGGATGAACACTGAAGCTTTCTTT.

The chain recombines TRBV11-2 with TRBJ2-2; 9 positions match TRBD1. The CDR3 has 18 amino acids. V gave up 3 bases and J gave up 1 base; unmatched junction bases: 9. CDR1 is SGHAT, CDR2 FQNNGV, per germline. CDR3 sequence (DNA): TGTGCCAGCAGCTTGGGGATGTGGACAGGGGAGAACACCGGGGAGCTGTTTTTT. Its translation: CASSLGMWTGENTGELFF.

The chain couples TRBV4-2 to TRBJ2-3; 10 positions agree with TRBD2. The CDR3 is made up of 16 amino acids. CDR1 and CDR2 (germline): LGHNA, YNFKEQ. The V segment lost 4 bases and the J segment 1 base; nucleotides outside the gene matches: 5. The CDR3 reads CASSLGGLAGTDTQYF. As DNA, the CDR3 is TGTGCCAGCAGCCTGGGCGGACTAGCGGGCACAGATACGCAGTATTTT.

The V gene is TRBV14, the J gene TRBJ1-2, with D maybe TRBD1 (5 bases). The CDR3 has 13 amino acids. The ends were cut back, 1 base at V and 7 bases at J, with 10 bases in the middle. Germline-derived CDR1 and CDR2 are SGHDN and FVKESK. CDR3 bases: TGTGCCAGCAGCCAAGTTTCAGGGATTGGCTACACCTTC. Its translation is CASSQVSGIGYTF.

The rearrangement links TRBV6-5 to TRBJ2-2, with D hard to call. Trimming pared 8 bases from V and 2 bases from J, leaving 6 bases between. CDR1 is MNHEY and CDR2 is SVGAGI in the germline V gene. This CDR3 has 12 residues. Here the CDR3 reads CASLVNTGELFF. The CDR3 nucleotides are TGTGCCAGCTTAGTCAACACCGGGGAGCTGTTTTTT.

This clone has a handful of counts. This sequence joins TRBV9 and TRBJ1-1; D uncertain. In germline, CDR1 is SGDLS, CDR2 YYNGEE. The V and J ends lost 1 base and 7 bases respectively, with 8 bases between them. The length of the CDR3 is 12 residues. The CDR3 reads CASSVLGGEAFF. DNA for the CDR3: TGTGCCAGCAGCGTACTTGGAGGTGAAGCTTTCTTT.

The chain carries TRBV27 and TRBJ1-3; D remains ambiguous. The V end was cut by 3 bases, the J end by 0 bases, with 6 bases between. The length of the CDR3 is 14 residues. CDR1 MNHEY and CDR2 SMNVEV come from the germline V gene (reference sequence). The CDR3 sequence: CASSFSFSGNTIYF. DNA for the CDR3: TGTGCCAGCAGTTTCTCCTTCTCTGGAAACACCATATATTTT.

This clone was observed a handful of times. The rearrangement uses TRBV6-5 and TRBJ1-6; 9 bases are a match to TRBD1. This CDR3 is 15 amino acids long. Germline V CDR1 and CDR2: MNHEY, SVGAGI. With 7 bases clipped from V and 9 bases from J, the junction kept 10 bases outside the gene matches. The CDR3 sequence: CASTPRTGARSPLHF. The CDR3 nucleotides are TGTGCCAGCACGCCACGGACAGGGGCTCGTTCACCCCTCCACTTT.

The rearrangement joins TRBV30 to TRBJ2-7, with 9 bases matching TRBD1. This CDR3 comprises 15 residues. Germline lookup yields CDR1 GTSNPN and CDR2 SVGIG (reference sequence). V shed 2 bases, J shed 3 bases, and the junction held 8 bases outside the gene matches. The CDR3 sequence: CAWSRGGTGNYEQYF. For the CDR3, the DNA is TGTGCCTGGAGTAGGGGGGGGACAGGGAACTACGAGCAGTACTTC.

The chain links TRBV28 to TRBJ2-2; 9 nucleotides align to TRBD2. The CDR3 is made up of 16 amino acids. V gave up 4 bases and J gave up 2 bases; unmatched junction bases: 5. CDR1 and CDR2 (germline): MDHEN, SYDVKM. CDR3 DNA sequence: TGTGCCAGCAGTTATATAGCGGGGGTCAACACCGGGGAGCTGTTTTTT. Translated: CASSYIAGVNTGELFF.

The chain is built from TRBV6-5 and TRBJ1-5, with D possibly being TRBD1 (5 bases). Germline CDR1 reads MNHEY; CDR2 reads SVGAGI. With 8 bases removed from V and 7 bases from J, the gap between germline ends came to 15 bases. The CDR3 sequence is 13 residues long. The CDR3 region is CASGQMTEQPQHF. The DNA for the CDR3 is TGTGCCAGCGGACAAATGACGGAGCAGCCCCAGCATTTT.

The V gene is TRBV5-5, the J gene TRBJ1-1; D is undetermined. Germline V gives CDR1 SGHKS, CDR2 YYEKEE (reference sequence). With 5 bases removed from V and 0 bases from J, the gap between germline ends came to 26 bases. The length of the CDR3 is 19 residues. CDR3 loop: CASRARSDAGFIMNTEAFF. Here the CDR3 DNA reads TGTGCCAGCAGGGCCCGGTCGGATGCGGGGTTCATCATGAACACTGAAGCTTTCTTT.

The chain combines TRBV28 with TRBJ1-4, with 8 bases identical to TRBD1. Germline CDR1 reads MDHEN; CDR2 reads SYDVKM. V was clipped by 1 base and J by 8 bases; unmatched bases: 9. The CDR3 is made up of 16 amino acids. The CDR3 nucleotides read TGTGCCAGCAGTTTATCCTGGACAGGGTCTTGGGAAAAACTGTTTTTT. Its translation is CASSLSWTGSWEKLFF.

Notes on this clone: Other nucleotide sequences in the sample specify the same CDR3. The chain employs TRBV27 and TRBJ1-1; TRBD1 is a possible D gene (5 bases). V shed 6 bases and J shed 3 bases, with 11 bases lying between them. The CDR3 spans 13 residues. CDR1 MNHEY and CDR2 SMNVEV come from the germline V gene (reference sequence). CDR3: CASSLGGDTEAFF. DNA for the CDR3: TGTGCCAGCAGCCTGGGGGGGGACACTGAAGCTTTCTTT.

The chain uses TRBV24-1 and TRBJ2-5; 9 nucleotides match TRBD2. Per germline, CDR1 KGHDR and CDR2 SFDVKD. Trimming removed 4 bases from V and 5 bases from J; junction bases left unmatched: 7. CDR3 size: 15 residues. The CDR3 nucleotides read TGTGCCACCAGTGACCGCGGGGGGGCGAGGGAGACCCAGTACTTC. Amino acid sequence: CATSDRGGARETQYF.

The chain carries TRBV24-1 and TRBJ2-3, with 10 bases that match TRBD1. V trimming: 4 bases; J trimming: 3 bases; junction bases outside the gene matches: 6. CDR1 is KGHDR and CDR2 is SFDVKD in the germline V gene. This CDR3 has 16 residues. CDR3 in DNA: TGTGCCACCAGTGACCCCGGGACAGGGGATACAGATACGCAGTATTTT. Protein: CATSDPGTGDTDTQYF.